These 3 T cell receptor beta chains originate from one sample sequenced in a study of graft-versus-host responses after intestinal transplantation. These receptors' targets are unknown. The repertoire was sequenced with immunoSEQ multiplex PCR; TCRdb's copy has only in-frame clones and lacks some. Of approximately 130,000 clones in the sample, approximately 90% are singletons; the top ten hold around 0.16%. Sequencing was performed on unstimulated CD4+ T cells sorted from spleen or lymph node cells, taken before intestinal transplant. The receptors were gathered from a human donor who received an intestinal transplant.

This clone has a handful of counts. The CDR3 DNA reads as TGTGCCAGCAGTCTGGGGACAGGAGATTCACCCCTCCACTTT. This encodes CASSLGTGDSPLHF. The V gene is TRBV6-5, the J gene TRBJ1-6, with 8 bases lining up with TRBD1. With V trimmed by 5 bases and J by 8 bases, 5 bases remained unmatched. Germline CDR1 and CDR2: MNHEY and SVGAGI. This CDR3 comprises 14 residues.

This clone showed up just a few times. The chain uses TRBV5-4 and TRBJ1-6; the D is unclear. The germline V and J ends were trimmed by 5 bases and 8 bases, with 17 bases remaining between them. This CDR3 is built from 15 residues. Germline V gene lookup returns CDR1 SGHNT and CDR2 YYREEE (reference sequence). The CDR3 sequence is CASSSSLYGDSPLHF. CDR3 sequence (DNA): TGTGCCAGCAGTTCCTCTCTTTACGGGGATTCACCCCTCCACTTT. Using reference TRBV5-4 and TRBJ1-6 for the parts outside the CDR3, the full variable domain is ETGVTQSPTHLIKTRGQQVTLRCSSQSGHNTVSWYQQALGQGPQFIFQYYREEENGRGNFPPRFSGLQFPNYSSELNVNALELDDSALYLCASSSSLYGDSPLHFGNGTRLTVT.

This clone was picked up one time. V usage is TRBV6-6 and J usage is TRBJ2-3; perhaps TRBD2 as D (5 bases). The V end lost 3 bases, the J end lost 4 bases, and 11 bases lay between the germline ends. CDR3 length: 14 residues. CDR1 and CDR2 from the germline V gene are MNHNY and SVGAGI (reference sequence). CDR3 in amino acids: CASSYRVGADTQYF. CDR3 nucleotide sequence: TGTGCCAGCAGTTATCGGGTCGGGGCAGATACGCAGTATTTT.